This TCR beta chain was identified during a study of CD8 T cells in Susac syndrome. The CD8+ and CD4+ T cells were isolated magnetically using a negative isolation approach, whereas the TEMRA cells were enriched by FACS. The germline CDR1 and CDR2 sequences are SNHLY and FYNNEI. The CDR3 consists of 15 residues. Losses at the gene ends were 6 bases for V and 2 bases for J; bases not matched to a gene: 5. The authors reverse transcribed roughly 0.5 to 1 ug RNA with random hexamers. MiXCR, applied by TCRdb to the immunoSEQ multiplex PCR reads, yields one record per CDR3 protein. This table holds about 140,000 distinct CDR3 sequences, roughly 94% found once.

The sequencing sample was made of CD8+ T cells from PBMCs. The sequence was collected from a human donor with Susac syndrome. This sequence joins TRBV2 and TRBJ2-5, with 11 bases aligning to TRBD2. The CDR3 DNA reads TGTGCCAGCAGGGGGACTAGCGGCCAACAAGAGACCCAGTACTTC. It codes for CASRGTSGQQETQYF.